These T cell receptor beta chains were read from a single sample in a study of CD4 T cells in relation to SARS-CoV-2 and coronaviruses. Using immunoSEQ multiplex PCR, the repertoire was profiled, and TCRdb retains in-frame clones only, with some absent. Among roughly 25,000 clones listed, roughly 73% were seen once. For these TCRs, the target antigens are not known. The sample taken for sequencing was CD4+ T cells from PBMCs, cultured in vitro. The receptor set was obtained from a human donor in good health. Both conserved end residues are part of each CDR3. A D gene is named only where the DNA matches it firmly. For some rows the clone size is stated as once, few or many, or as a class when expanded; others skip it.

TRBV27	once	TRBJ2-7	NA	CASSPRTQKMGEQYF
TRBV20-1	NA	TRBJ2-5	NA	CSASPRGRLQETQYF
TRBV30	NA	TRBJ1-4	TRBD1	CAFQGGVGKLFF
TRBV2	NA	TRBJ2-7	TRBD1	CAGGQGSHEQYF
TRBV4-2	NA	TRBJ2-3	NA	CASSPGGSGPSDTQYF
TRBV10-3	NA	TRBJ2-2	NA	CAISGGPTHTGELFF
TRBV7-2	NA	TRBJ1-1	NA	CASSEGGHTFF
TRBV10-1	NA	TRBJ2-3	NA	CASSDEGGKDTDTQYF
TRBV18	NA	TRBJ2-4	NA	CASSPPDGFNIQYF
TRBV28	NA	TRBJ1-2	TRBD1	CASSSTGRWNFRGIYGYTF
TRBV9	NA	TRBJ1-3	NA	CASSVTGNTIYF
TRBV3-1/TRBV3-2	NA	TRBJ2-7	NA	CASSQAERTEQYF
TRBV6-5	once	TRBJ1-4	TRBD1	CASSLTGGEEKLFF
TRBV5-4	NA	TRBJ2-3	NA	CASSHRGTTDTQYF
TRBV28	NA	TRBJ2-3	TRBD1	CASSLPGQVTDTQYF
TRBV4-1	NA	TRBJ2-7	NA	CASSQAEWWVASYEQYF
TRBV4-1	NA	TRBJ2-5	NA	CASSPAGRLKETQYF
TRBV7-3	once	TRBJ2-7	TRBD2	CASSLGSGINEQYF
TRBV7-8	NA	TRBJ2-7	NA	CASSLAQAARYEQYF
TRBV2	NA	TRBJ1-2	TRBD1	CASSPGQTNYGYTF
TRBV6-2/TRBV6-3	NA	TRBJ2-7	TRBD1	CASSYSDRGLIYEQYF
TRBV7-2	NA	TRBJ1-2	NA	CASSLAGQGGYTF
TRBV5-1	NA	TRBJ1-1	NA	CASSLVAGKPEAFF
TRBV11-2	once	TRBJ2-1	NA	CASSETSGYNEQFF
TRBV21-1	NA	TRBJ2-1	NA	CASSKEVPNPVLRYNEQFF
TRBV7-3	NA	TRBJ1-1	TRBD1	CASSLGTGMNTEAFF
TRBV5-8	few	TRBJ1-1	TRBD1	CASSTRDRMNTEAFF
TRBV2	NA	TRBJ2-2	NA	CASREQPAGELFF
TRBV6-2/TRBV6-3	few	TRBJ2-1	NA	CASSYGENEQFF
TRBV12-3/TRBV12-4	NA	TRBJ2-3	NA	CASSLGVVDTQYF
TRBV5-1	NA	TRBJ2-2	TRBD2	CASSSQVSGSTGELFF
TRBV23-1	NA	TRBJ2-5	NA	CASSPVYF
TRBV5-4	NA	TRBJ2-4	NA	CASSPTDQGAKNIQYF
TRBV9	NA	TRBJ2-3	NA	CASTMTSSTDTQYF
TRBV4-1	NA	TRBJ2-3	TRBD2	CASSPSGGTHTQYF
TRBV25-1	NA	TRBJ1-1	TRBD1	CASSELGDRGVGTEAFF
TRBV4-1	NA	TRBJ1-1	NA	CASSPIPTGNTEAFF
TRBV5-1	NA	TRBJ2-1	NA	CASSLGLGGQDEQFF
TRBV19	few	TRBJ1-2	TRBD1	CASRHQDRGAGYTF
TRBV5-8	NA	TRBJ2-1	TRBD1	CASSSGTGPYNEQFF
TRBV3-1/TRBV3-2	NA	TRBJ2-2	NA	CASSQGILGSMNTGELFF
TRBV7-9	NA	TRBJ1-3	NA	CASSLVWESNTIYF
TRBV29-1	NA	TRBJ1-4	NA	CSVGQSNEKLFF
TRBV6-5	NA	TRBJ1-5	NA	CASSLEGFHQPQHF
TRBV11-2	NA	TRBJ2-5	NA	CASSLLQPQETQYF
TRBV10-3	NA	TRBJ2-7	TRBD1	CAISELTGAYEQYF
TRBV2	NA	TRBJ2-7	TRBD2	CASSTPTSGRFIGYEQYF
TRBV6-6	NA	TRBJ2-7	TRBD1	CASSYSKGATHEQYF